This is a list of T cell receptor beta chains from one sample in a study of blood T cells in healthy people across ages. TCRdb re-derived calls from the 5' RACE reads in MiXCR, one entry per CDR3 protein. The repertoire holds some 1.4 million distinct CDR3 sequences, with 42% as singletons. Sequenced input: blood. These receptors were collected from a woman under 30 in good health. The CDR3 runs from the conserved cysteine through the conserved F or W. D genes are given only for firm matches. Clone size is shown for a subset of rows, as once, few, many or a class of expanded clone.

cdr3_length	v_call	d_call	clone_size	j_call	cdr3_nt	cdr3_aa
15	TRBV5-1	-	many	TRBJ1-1	TGCGCCAGCAGCTCCCGGGACGGCCCGAACACTGAAGCTTTCTTT	CASSSRDGPNTEAFF
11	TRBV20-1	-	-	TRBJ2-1	TGCAGTGCTAGGGGCGGGGTTGAGCAGTTCTTC	CSARGGVEQFF
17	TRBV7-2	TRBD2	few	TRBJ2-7	TGTGCCAGCAGCTTAATTGAAGTAGCGGGGTTATCCTACGAGCAGTACTTC	CASSLIEVAGLSYEQYF
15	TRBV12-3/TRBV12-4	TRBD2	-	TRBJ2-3	TGTGCCAGCAGTTTCGGGACTAGCGGTCGCTCGGCGCTGTATTTT	CASSFGTSGRSALYF
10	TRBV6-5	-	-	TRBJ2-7	TGTGCCAGCAGCCCCCCCGAGCAGTACTTC	CASSPPEQYF
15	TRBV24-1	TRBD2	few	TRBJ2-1	TGTGCCACCAGTGACACTAGCGGGGCCTACAATGAGCAGTTCTTC	CATSDTSGAYNEQFF
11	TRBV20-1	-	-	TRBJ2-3	TGCAGTGCGGGGGCAACAGATACGCAGTATTTT	CSAGATDTQYF
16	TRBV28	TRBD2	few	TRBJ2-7	TGTGCCAGCAGTTTATTCTCTAGCGGGGGCTCCTACGAGCAGTACTTC	CASSLFSSGGSYEQYF
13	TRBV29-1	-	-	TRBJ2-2	TGCAGCGCCGATACGGTGAACACCGGGGAGCTGTTTTTT	CSADTVNTGELFF
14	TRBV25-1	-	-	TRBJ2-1	TGTGCCAGCAGTGAATATTTCGGGAACGCGCGGCAGTTCTTC	CASSEYFGNARQFF
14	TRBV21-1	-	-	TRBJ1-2	TGTGCCAGCAGCATACAAGACAGGGAAAGTGGCTACACCTTC	CASSIQDRESGYTF
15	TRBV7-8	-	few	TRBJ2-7	TGTGCCAGCAGCCTCCTTGGGGGGGCCGTCTACGAGCAGTACTTC	CASSLLGGAVYEQYF
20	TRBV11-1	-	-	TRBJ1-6	TGTGCCAGCAGCCTCATACTCGCCGAGGACTTTCGACTCTATAATTCACCCCTCCACTTT	CASSLILAEDFRLYNSPLHF
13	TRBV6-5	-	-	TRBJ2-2	TGTGCCAGCAGTTACAGGGAAGGCGGGGAGCTGTTTTTT	CASSYREGGELFF
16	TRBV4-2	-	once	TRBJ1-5	TGTGCCAGCAGCCAAGTAGGTCGCCTCCCCAATCAGCCCCAGCATTTT	CASSQVGRLPNQPQHF
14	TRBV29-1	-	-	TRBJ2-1	TGCAGCGTTGACGGTCCCGGGACTGGATATGAGCAGTTCTTC	CSVDGPGTGYEQFF
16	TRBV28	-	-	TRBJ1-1	TGTGCCAGCCGCCCGGGGGGGCTCACCTCTAACACTGAAGCTTTCTTT	CASRPGGLTSNTEAFF
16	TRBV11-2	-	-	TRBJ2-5	TGTGCCAGCAGCTCGGGGACACAGACCTTTGGGGAGACCCAGTACTTC	CASSSGTQTFGETQYF
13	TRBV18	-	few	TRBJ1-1	TGTGCCAGCTCACCACCCGCAGGAACTGAAGCTTTCTTT	CASSPPAGTEAFF
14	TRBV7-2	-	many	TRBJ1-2	TGTGCCAGCAGCTTAGCACCTCTTTTGGGTGGCTACACCTTC	CASSLAPLLGGYTF
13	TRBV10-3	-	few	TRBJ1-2	TGTGCCACCGCGGGGGGAGTCGGCTATGGCTACACCTTC	CATAGGVGYGYTF
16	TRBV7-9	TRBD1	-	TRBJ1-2	TGTGCCAGCAGCTTAGCGGGAACCGGGACAGGCTATGGCTACACCTTC	CASSLAGTGTGYGYTF
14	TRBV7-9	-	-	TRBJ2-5	TGTGCCAGCAGCTTGCGACTAGTAGCGGAGACCCAATACTTC	CASSLRLVAETQYF
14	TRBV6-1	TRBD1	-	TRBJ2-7	TGTGCCAGCAGCGAAACAGGGGGCGGGCACGAGCAGTACTTC	CASSETGGGHEQYF
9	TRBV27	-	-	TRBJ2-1	TGTGCCCTCAGGGGAGAGCAGTTCTTC	CALRGEQFF
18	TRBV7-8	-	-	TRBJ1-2	TGTGCCAGCAGCTTAGGGTCTGCAGGGAAGACGCCTAACTATGGCTACACCTTC	CASSLGSAGKTPNYGYTF
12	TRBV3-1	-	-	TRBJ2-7	TGTGCCAGTAGAGGCGTGGCCTACGAGCAGTACTTC	CASRGVAYEQYF
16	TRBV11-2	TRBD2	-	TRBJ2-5	TGTGCCAGCAGCTTCTGGACTAGCGGGGCCCAAGAGACCCAGTACTTC	CASSFWTSGAQETQYF
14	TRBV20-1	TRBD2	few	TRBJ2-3	TGCAGTGCTAGAGGGGGGACTAGCGGGGGCACGCAGTATTTT	CSARGGTSGGTQYF
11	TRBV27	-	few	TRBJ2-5	TGTGCCAGCAGTTCCCACGGGGGCCAGTACTTC	CASSSHGGQYF
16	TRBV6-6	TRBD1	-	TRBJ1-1	TGTGCCAGCAGTTACTCGATTTGGACAGGAAACACTGAAGCTTTCTTT	CASSYSIWTGNTEAFF
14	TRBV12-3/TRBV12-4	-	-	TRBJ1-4	TGTGCCAGCAGCCGGGGGGTGGCTAATGAAAAACTGTTTTTT	CASSRGVANEKLFF
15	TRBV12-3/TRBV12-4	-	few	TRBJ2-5	TGTGCCAGCAGTCTTGGGGGGGCATCCCGTGAGACCCAGTACTTC	CASSLGGASRETQYF
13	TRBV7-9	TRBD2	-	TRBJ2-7	TGTGCCAGCATGCCGGGACTAGAGCACGAGCAGTACTTC	CASMPGLEHEQYF
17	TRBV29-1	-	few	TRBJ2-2	TGCAGCGTTGAAGACCGATATACAAGGGTCGGCACCGGGGAGCTGTTTTTT	CSVEDRYTRVGTGELFF
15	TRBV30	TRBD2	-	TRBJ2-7	TGTGCCTGGAGTGTATTAGGTGGGGGGGGGGACGAGCAGTACTTC	CAWSVLGGGGDEQYF
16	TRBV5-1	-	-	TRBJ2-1	TGCGCCAGCAGCTTAGGAGTTGTTCAGGTTTACAATGAGCAGTTCTTC	CASSLGVVQVYNEQFF
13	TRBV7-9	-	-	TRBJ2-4	TGTGCCAGCAGCTTAAATACAGGGAACATTCAGTACTTC	CASSLNTGNIQYF